The clone carrying this T cell receptor beta chain came up many times. Its antigen is unknown. With 5 bases removed from V and 7 bases from J, the gap between germline ends came to 12 bases. The CDR3 length is 13 residues. The record originates from a study of identical twins. Notes on the study in general: Invariant MAIT and iNKT cells are populations that could partly confound zero-insertion analyses.

TCRdb called the 5' RACE reads again in MiXCR, with one record for every CDR3 protein. The sample lists hundreds of thousands of distinct CDR3 sequences; 9% to 15% were seen once. This sample was also put to use in a study of yellow fever vaccine responses in identical twins.

The clonotype comes from a woman between 18 and 29 years old in good health. Sequenced material: PBMCs. The rearrangement links TRBV12-3 or TRBV12-4 to TRBJ1-5; D possibly corresponds to TRBD1 (5 bases). CDR3 sequence reads: CASSPTRQQPQHF. CDR3 nucleotides: TGTGCCAGCAGTCCAACCCGACAGCAGCCCCAGCATTTT.